This T cell receptor (beta chain) was identified in a study of CXCR4 blockade with PD-1 therapy in pancreatic cancer. Sequencing was performed with immunoSEQ multiplex PCR; in TCRdb, only in-frame clones are kept and a portion is missing. The sample has around 5,600 clones; 35% are singletons. Patients who provided the archived tumor blocks had not received neoadjuvant therapy before surgery. General study findings and limits: Antigen-specificity overlap of convergent dominant clones remained unconfirmed. Clone frequency correlated with its number of distinct nucleotide rearrangements. Survival did not correlate with tumor clonality, which averaged approximately 0.15 versus 0.05.

Concerning this clone itself: Its antigen is unknown.

This clonotype was sampled from a human donor with pancreatic ductal adenocarcinoma. Material for sequencing was tumor tissue.

DNA of the CDR3: TGTGCCATTTCCGGGACGGCCGTCCAGGAGCCCCAGCATTTT. Translation: CAISGTAVQEPQHF. This sequence joins TRBV28 and TRBJ1-5; possibly TRBD1 for D (5 bases). The CDR3 sequence is 14 residues long. Between the trimmed V and J ends, which lost 10 bases and 8 bases, there was a span of 21 bases. CDR1 and CDR2 (germline): MDHEN, SYDVKM.